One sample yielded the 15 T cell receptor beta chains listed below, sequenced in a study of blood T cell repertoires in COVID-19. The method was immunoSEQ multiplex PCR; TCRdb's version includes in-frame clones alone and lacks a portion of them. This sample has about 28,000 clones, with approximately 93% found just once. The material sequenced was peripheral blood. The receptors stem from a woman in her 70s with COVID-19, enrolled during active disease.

The CDR3 nucleotides are TGTGCCAGCACCAAAATGTCTTTCTATGGCAATCAGCCCCAGCATTTT. Translation: CASTKMSFYGNQPQHF. The chain recombines TRBV28 with TRBJ1-5; no definite D call. Germline loops: CDR1 MDHEN, CDR2 SYDVKM. This CDR3 spans 16 amino acids. The V end lost 7 bases, the J end lost 2 bases, and 18 bases lay between the germline ends.

The chain's CDR3 is CASLFPGADTQYF. The CDR3, as DNA: TGTGCCAGCCTTTTCCCAGGGGCAGATACGCAGTATTTT. The V and J genes are TRBV28 and TRBJ2-3; D possibly corresponds to TRBD1 (6 bases). Germline CDR1 is MDHEN and CDR2 is SYDVKM. The CDR3 covers 13 residues. Trimming left V 8 bases short and J 4 bases short, with 13 bases between.

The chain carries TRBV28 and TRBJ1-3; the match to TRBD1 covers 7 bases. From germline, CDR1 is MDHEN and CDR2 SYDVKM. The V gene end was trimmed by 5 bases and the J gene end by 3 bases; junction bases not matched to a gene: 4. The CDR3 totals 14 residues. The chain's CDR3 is CASSDRVYGNTIYF. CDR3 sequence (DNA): TGTGCCAGCAGTGACAGGGTCTATGGAAACACCATATATTTT.

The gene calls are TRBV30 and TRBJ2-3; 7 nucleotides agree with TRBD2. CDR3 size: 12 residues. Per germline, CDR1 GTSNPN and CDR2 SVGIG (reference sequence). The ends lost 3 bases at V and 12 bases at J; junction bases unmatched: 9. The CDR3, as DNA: TGTGCCTGGAGAGGGGCAGGGAGGGCCCAGTATTTT. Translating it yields CAWRGAGRAQYF.

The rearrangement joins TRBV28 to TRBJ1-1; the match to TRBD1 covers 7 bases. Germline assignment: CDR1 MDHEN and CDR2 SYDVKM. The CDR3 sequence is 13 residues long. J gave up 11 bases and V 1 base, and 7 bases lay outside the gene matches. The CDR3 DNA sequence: TGTGCCAGCAGTTTATACTCGACAGGGACGGCTTTCTTT. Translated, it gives CASSLYSTGTAFF.

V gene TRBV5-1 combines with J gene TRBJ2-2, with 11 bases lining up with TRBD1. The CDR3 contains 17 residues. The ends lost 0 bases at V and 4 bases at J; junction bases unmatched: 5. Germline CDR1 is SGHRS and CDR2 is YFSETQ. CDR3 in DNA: TGCGCCAGCAGCTTGGATTCCGGGACAGGGGGCACCGGGGAGCTGTTTTTT. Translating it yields CASSLDSGTGGTGELFF. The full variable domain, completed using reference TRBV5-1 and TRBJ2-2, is KAGVTQTPRYLIKTRGQQVTLSCSPISGHRSVSWYQQTPGQGLQFLFEYFSETQRNKGNFPGRFSGRQFSNSRSEMNVSTLELGDSALYLCASSLDSGTGGTGELFFGEGSRLTVL.

DNA of the CDR3: TGTGCCAGCAGCTTAGATTACGATGCGGGGAGCAATCAGCCCCAGCATTTT. Amino acids: CASSLDYDAGSNQPQHF. The V gene is TRBV7-2, the J gene TRBJ1-5; no clear D gene. Germline V gene sequence: CDR1 SGHTA, CDR2 FQGNSA. This CDR3 is built from 17 residues. V dropped 1 base and J dropped 1 base, with 14 bases sitting between them.

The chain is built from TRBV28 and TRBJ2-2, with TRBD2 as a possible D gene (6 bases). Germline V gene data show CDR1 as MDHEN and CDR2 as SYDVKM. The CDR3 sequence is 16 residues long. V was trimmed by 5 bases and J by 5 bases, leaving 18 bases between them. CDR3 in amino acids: CASSPMGGRKTGELFF. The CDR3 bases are TGTGCCAGCAGTCCGATGGGGGGTAGAAAGACCGGGGAGCTGTTTTTT.

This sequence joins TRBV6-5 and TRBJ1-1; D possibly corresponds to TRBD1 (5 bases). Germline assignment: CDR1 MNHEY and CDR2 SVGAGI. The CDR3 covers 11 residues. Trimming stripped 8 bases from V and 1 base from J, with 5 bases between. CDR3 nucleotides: TGTGCCAGCGACAGGAACACTGAAGCTTTCTTT. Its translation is CASDRNTEAFF.

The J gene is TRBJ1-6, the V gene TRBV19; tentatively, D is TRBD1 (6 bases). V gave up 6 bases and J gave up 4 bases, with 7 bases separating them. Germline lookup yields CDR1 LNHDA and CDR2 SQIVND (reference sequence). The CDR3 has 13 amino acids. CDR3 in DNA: TGTGCCAGTAGCACAGGGTATAATTCACCCCTCCACTTT. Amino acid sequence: CASSTGYNSPLHF. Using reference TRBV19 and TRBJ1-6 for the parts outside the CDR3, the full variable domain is DGGITQSPKYLFRKEGQNVTLSCEQNLNHDAMYWYRQDPGQGLRLIYYSQIVNDFQKGDIAEGYSVSREKKESFPLTVTSAQKNPTAFYLCASSTGYNSPLHFGNGTRLTVT.

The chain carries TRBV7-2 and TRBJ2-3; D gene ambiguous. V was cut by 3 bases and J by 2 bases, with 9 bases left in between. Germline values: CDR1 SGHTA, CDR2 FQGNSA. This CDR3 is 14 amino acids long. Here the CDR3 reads CASSLLQSTDTQYF. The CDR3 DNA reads TGTGCCAGCAGCTTGTTACAGTCCACAGATACGCAGTATTTT.

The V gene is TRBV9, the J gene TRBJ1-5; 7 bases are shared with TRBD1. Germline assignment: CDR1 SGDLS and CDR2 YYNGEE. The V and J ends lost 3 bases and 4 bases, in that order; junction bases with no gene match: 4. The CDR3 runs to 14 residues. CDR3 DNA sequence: TGTGCCAGCAGCGAACAGGGGACAAATCAGCCCCAGCATTTT. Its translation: CASSEQGTNQPQHF.

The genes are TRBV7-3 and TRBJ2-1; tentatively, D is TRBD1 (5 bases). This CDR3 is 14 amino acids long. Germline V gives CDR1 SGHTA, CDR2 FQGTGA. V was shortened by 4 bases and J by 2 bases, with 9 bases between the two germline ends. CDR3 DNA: TGTGCCAGCAGCTCCCCAGGGCCCTACAATGAGCAGTTCTTC. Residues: CASSSPGPYNEQFF. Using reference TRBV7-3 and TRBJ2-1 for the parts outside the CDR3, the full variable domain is GAGVSQTPSNKVTEKGKYVELRCDPISGHTALYWYRQSLGQGPEFLIYFQGTGAADDSGLPNDRFFAVRPEGSVSTLKIQRTERGDSAVYLCASSSPGPYNEQFFGPGTRLTVL.

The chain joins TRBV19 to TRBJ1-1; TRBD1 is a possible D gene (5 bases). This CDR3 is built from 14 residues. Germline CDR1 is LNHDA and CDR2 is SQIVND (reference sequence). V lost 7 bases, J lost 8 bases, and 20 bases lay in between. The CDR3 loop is CASKQNQGKTEAFF. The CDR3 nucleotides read TGTGCCAGTAAGCAAAATCAGGGCAAGACGGAAGCTTTCTTT.

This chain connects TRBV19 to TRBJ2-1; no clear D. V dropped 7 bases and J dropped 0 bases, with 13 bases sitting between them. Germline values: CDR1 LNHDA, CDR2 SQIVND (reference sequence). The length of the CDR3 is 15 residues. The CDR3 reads CASKDTPNSYNEQFF. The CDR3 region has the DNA TGTGCCAGTAAAGACACACCTAACTCCTACAATGAGCAGTTCTTC.